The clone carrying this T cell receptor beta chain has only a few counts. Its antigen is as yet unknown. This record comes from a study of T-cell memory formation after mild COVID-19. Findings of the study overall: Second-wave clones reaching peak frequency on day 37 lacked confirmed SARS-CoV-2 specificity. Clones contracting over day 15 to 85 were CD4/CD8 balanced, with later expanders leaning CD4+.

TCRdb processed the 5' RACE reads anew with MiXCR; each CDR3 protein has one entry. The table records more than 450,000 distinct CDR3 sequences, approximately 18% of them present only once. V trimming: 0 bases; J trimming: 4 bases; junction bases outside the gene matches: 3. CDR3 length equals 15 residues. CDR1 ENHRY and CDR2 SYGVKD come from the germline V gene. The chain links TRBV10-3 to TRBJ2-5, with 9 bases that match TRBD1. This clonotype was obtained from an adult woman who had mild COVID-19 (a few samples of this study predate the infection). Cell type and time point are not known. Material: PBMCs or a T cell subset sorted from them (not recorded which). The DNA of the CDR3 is TGTGCCATCAGTGAGTCGGTGACAGGGGGAGAGACCCAGTACTTC. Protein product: CAISESVTGGETQYF.